This T cell receptor beta chain emerged from a study of blood T cell repertoires in COVID-19. The germline V gene has CDR1 LNHDA and CDR2 SQIVND (reference sequence). The CDR3 runs 19 residues. Trimming took off 4 bases at V and 0 bases at J, with 22 bases between the two ends. Assay used: immunoSEQ multiplex PCR; TCRdb lists only in-frame clones, some missing. The sample includes some 490,000 clones, approximately 83% of them seen just once. V gene TRBV19 combines with J gene TRBJ1-5, with D tentatively TRBD1 (6 bases). The sequencing sample was made of peripheral blood. The sequence came from a human donor in a cohort sampled during active COVID-19. Here the CDR3 DNA reads TGTGCCAGTAGTACACCAATCGCAGACAGGAGGTATAGCAATCAGCCCCAGCATTTT. This translates into CASSTPIADRRYSNQPQHF.